Listed below are T cell receptor beta chains from one sample, sequenced in a study of blood T cell repertoires in COVID-19. TCRdb's copy holds only in-frame clones and misses some; the assay was immunoSEQ multiplex PCR. The repertoire includes around 170,000 clones, more than 80% of them detected once, and more than 10% sits in the top ten. The sample comprised PBMCs or T cells enriched from blood (not recorded which). The receptor source for this set is a man aged 50 or older who had recovered from COVID-19. Both conserved end residues are trimmed from each CDR3. D genes are given only for firm matches. The size of a clone is reported for some rows only, either as once, few or many, or as a class for expanded clones.

V,size,J,D,CDR3
TRBV10-1,.,TRBJ2-6,.,ASSERTGSGANVLT
TRBV4-3,.,TRBJ1-3,TRBD1,ASSQDRTGGNTIY
TRBV6-5,.,TRBJ2-3,.,ASSIRGTDTQY
TRBV5-4,.,TRBJ1-3,.,ASSLGGGFSGNTIY
TRBV28,.,TRBJ2-1,TRBD2,ASSLAGGVYNEQF
TRBV7-6,.,TRBJ1-1,.,ASSRTFGRETEAF
TRBV5-1,.,TRBJ1-4,TRBD1,ASSSGQGGEKLF
TRBV4-3,few,TRBJ1-1,.,ASSQEGGRGTEAF
TRBV19,few,TRBJ1-6,TRBD1,AVKEGTGNSPLH
TRBV3-1/TRBV3-2,.,TRBJ1-2,.,ASSQVSRDGYT
TRBV7-2,.,TRBJ2-1,TRBD2,ASSLASSGRNEQF
TRBV19,.,TRBJ2-3,.,ATAPGGPTDTQY
TRBV28,.,TRBJ2-7,.,ASSLAGDSYEQY
TRBV6-5,.,TRBJ1-2,.,ASSYSYTANYGYT
TRBV5-1,.,TRBJ1-3,TRBD1,ASSFGTGTKSGSGNTIY
TRBV29-1,.,TRBJ2-5,.,SVEDRERVETQY
TRBV2,.,TRBJ1-5,.,ASIEGVRGQPQH
TRBV7-9,.,TRBJ2-5,.,ASSVTRETQY
TRBV3-1/TRBV3-2,.,TRBJ1-1,TRBD1,ASSLLGTGATEAF
TRBV7-8,.,TRBJ1-1,TRBD1,ASSLGVRQGAGEAF
TRBV2,.,TRBJ2-3,.,ASSWGGTFTDTQY
TRBV10-3,.,TRBJ2-5,TRBD2,AISEAPGLAGDVQETQY
TRBV5-6,.,TRBJ1-5,TRBD1,ASSRTGTGFQPQH
TRBV5-1,.,TRBJ2-2,.,ASRMGARASGELF
TRBV10-3,.,TRBJ1-3,TRBD1,AISWGQTLGDTIY
TRBV7-9,.,TRBJ2-3,.,ASSFAAGAITDTQY
TRBV11-2,.,TRBJ1-5,.,ASSSGRGRVQPQH
TRBV5-1,.,TRBJ2-3,.,ASSLVRGTSTDTQY
TRBV2,once,TRBJ2-3,TRBD2,ASSPTSGELY
TRBV4-1,once,TRBJ1-4,TRBD1,ASSQVGTGYEKLF
TRBV18,.,TRBJ2-3,.,ASSPEGGRVSDTQY
TRBV29-1,.,TRBJ1-2,.,TYFSGDGYT
TRBV2,.,TRBJ2-5,.,ASSPQGWETQY
TRBV4-2,.,TRBJ1-5,TRBD1,ASSQERDRDQPQH
TRBV18,.,TRBJ2-5,TRBD1,ASSPRQGRGEETQY
TRBV19,.,TRBJ2-5,TRBD2,ASSIVSGGHETQY
TRBV5-5,.,TRBJ1-3,TRBD1,ASSLDRGFSGNTIY